This T cell receptor (beta chain) was retrieved from a study of T-cell reconstitution after alpha-beta-depleted transplantation in children (dated by TCRdb to between 2015 and 2016). In the study overall: The study quantitatively tracked T-cell immune reconstitution after TCRalphabeta/CD19-depleted allogeneic hematopoietic cell transplantation in children using TCR repertoire profiling. Overall study outcomes, separate from this receptor: About two months after transplant, the apparently early recovery of alphabetaT-cell counts reportedly depended on just several hundred clones that had expanded rapidly and came from non-depleted graft cells. The frequencies of hyperexpanded clones fell over the following months, and after one year, T-cell counts and TCRbeta diversity were mostly attributed to newly produced T cells. In some patients, the high TCRbeta diversity seen at day 60 was put down to recipient T cells and intrathymic progenitors that had survived conditioning.

Reading the germline V gene gives CDR1 SGHVS and CDR2 FNYEAQ. From the cysteine up to the phenylalanine, the CDR3 has a length of 14 residues. Just CDR3 DNA is preserved here, 42 bases in frame from base 1. Cut back by 0 bases and 9 bases, the V and J ends lie 14 bases apart. Library preparation was by PCR. The run used an Illumina HiSeq 2500. Molecular barcoding was employed in the preparation of TCR libraries, with unique molecular identifiers being used to normalize TCRbeta repertoire quantification. TCRdb handled the public reads itself, with Q25 trimming in fastp and clone calling in MiXCR, and kept productive beta chains. Every CDR3 protein is listed once, alongside the most common genes and DNA of its rows. This sample lists 600,000 or so distinct CDR3 sequences; around 23% were detected once. Less than 15% of the sample comes from the top ten. Worth noting for this clonotype: Its antigen remains unidentified. No much larger clone is present one base from it, and per-base qualities are unavailable.

The treatment or condition tag for this specimen amounts to: allogeneic hematopoietic cell transplantation with graft depleted of TCRalphabeta T cells and CD19 B cells. Transplant recipients were children who received TCRalphabeta/CD19-depleted allogeneic hematopoietic cell grafts. This receptor was obtained from a boy in the first two years of life who had a stem cell transplant for acute myeloid leukemia, so the T cells may come from the graft donor. The chain couples TRBV7-6 to TRBJ2-5; the D gene is perhaps TRBD2, on 6 matching bases. Sample: PBMCs, mostly from graft donor cells, taken 360 days after TCRalphabeta/CD19-depleted stem cell transplant. The CDR3 loop reads CASSLAGGPQAQYF. The base sequence is TGTGCCAGCAGCTTAGCGGGAGGACCCCAAGCCCAGTACTTC. Joined to the reference TRBV7-6 and TRBJ2-5 proteins, this CDR3 gives the full variable domain: GAGVSQSPRYKVTKRGQDVALRCDPISGHVSLYWYRQALGQGPEFLTYFNYEAQQDKSGLPNDRFSAERPEGSISTLTIQRTEQRDSAMYRCASSLAGGPQAQYFGPGTRLLVL.